This TCR beta chain came from a study of blood T cell repertoires in COVID-19. The wider study: Both acute and convalescent COVID-19 samples were obtained from the United States, Italy and Spain.

Assay used: immunoSEQ multiplex PCR; TCRdb lists only in-frame clones, some missing. The table lists 300,000 to 450,000 clones, approximately 81% of them singletons. The CDR3 loop spans 14 amino acids. Trimming pared 5 bases from V and 4 bases from J, leaving 15 bases between. The germline CDR1 and CDR2 sequences are SGHRS and YFSETQ. The specimen was peripheral blood. The clonotype was recovered from a woman younger than 30 with acute or convalescent COVID-19. This chain connects TRBV5-1 to TRBJ1-1, with D unresolved. In nucleotides, the CDR3 is TGCGCCAGCAGTCCCTCTGGGGAGAGCACTGAAGCTTTCTTT. This gives the protein CASSPSGESTEAFF.